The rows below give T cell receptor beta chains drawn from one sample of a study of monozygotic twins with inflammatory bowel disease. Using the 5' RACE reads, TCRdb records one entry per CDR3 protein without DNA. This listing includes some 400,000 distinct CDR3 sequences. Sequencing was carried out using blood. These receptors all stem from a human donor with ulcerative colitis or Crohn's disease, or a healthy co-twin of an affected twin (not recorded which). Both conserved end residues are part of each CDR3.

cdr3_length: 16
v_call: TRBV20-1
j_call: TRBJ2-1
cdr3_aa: CSASSPDPSSYNEQFF

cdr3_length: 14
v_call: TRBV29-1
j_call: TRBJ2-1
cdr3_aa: CSATNQGTYNEQFF

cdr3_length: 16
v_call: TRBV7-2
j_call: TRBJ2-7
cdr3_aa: CASSLATGGAPYEQYF

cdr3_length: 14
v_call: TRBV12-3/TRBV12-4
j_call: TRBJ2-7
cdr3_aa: CASSSPGPAYEQYF

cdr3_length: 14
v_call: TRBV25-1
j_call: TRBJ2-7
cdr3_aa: CASSESGQFHEQYF

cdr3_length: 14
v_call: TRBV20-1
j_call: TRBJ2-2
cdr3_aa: CSVTGGSGAGELFF

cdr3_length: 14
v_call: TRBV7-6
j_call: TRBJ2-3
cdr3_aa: CASSLRDTVDTQYF

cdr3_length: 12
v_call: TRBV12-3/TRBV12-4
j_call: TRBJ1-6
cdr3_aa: CASGDENSPLHF

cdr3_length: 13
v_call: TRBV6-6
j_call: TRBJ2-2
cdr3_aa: CASSYSVAGELFF

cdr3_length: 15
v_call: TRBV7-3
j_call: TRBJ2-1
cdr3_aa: CASSSRGGWAYEQFF

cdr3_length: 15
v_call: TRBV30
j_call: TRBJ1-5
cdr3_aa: CAWAVAGSGNQPQHF

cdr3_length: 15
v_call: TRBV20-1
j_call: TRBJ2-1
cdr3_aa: CSASGLAGGPDEQFF

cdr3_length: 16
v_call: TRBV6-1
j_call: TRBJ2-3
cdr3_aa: CASSGPAGGRADTQYF

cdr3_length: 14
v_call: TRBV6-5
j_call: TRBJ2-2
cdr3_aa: CASSYSYSAGELFF